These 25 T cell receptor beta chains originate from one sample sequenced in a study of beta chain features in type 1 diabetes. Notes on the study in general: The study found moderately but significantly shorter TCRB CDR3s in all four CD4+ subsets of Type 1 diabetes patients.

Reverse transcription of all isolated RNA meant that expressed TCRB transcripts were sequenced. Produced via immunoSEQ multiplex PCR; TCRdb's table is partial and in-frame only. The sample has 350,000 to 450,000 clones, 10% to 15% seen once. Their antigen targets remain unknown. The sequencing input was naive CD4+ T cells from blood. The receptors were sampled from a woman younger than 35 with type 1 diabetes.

The CDR3 DNA reads as TGTGCCATCAGTGAGTCGACCGGGACAGATTATGGCTACACCTTC. This codes for CAISESTGTDYGYTF. The J gene is TRBJ1-2, the V gene TRBV10-3, with TRBD1 identical over 7 bases. The V gene end was trimmed by 0 bases and the J gene end by 5 bases; junction bases not matched to a gene: 6. Germline V gene lookup returns CDR1 ENHRY and CDR2 SYGVKD. The CDR3 is 15 amino acids.

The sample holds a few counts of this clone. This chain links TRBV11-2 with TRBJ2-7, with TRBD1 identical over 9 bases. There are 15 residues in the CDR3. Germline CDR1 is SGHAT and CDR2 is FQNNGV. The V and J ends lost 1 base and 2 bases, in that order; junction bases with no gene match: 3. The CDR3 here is CASSLARQGAYEQYF. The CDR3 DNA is TGTGCCAGCAGCTTAGCGCGACAGGGGGCCTACGAGCAGTACTTC.

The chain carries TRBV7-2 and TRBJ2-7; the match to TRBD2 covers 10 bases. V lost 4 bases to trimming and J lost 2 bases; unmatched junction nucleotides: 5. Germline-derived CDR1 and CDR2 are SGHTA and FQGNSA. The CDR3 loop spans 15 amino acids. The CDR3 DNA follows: TGTGCCAGCAGCTCCTTAGCGGGAGGACCCTACGAGCAGTACTTC. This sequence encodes CASSSLAGGPYEQYF.

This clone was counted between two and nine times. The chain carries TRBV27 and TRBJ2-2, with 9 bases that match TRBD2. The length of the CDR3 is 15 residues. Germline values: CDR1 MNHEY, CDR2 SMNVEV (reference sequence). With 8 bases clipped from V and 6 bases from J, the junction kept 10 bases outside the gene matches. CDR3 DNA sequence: TGTGCCAGCGCGCCTAGCGGGACCCCACCCGGGGAGCTGTTTTTT. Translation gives CASAPSGTPPGELFF.

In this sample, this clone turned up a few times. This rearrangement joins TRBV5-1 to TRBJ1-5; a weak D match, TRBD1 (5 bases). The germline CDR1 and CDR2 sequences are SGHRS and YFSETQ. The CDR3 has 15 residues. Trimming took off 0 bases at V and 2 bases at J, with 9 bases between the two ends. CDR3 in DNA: TGCGCCAGCAGCTTGGGGAGGGACGGCAATCAGCCCCAGCATTTT. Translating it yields CASSLGRDGNQPQHF.

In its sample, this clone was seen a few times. CDR3 in DNA: TGCGCCAGCAGCCCCGGACAGGGGGGAGACGGGGAGCTGTTTTTT. This codes for CASSPGQGGDGELFF. This chain uses TRBV5-1 with TRBJ2-2; 10 bases are shared with TRBD1. The V gene's germline CDR1 is SGHRS and CDR2 YFSETQ. The CDR3 spans 15 residues. V gave up 4 bases and J gave up 7 bases; unmatched junction bases: 7.

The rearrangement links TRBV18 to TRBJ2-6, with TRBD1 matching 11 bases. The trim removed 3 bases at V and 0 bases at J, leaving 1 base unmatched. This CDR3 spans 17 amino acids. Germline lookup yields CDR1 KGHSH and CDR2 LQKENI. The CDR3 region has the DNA TGTGCCAGCTCACCCGGGACAGGGGGCTCTGGGGCCAACGTCCTGACTTTC. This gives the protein CASSPGTGGSGANVLTF.

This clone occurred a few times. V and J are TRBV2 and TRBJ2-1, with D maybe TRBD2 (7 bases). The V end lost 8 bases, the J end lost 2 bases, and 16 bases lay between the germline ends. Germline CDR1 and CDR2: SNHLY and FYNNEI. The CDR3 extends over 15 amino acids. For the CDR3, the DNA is TGTGCCAGCGGAACGGAGGGGGGGGCCTACAATGAGCAGTTCTTC. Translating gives CASGTEGGAYNEQFF.

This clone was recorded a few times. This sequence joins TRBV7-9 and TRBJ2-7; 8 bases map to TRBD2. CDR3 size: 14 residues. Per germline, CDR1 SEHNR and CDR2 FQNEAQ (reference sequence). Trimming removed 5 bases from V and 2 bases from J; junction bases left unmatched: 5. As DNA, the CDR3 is TGTGCCAGCAGCCGGGGGGGGGTAACCTACGAGCAGTACTTC. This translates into CASSRGGVTYEQYF. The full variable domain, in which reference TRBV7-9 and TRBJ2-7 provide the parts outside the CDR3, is DTGVSQNPRHKITKRGQNVTFRCDPISEHNRLYWYRQTLGQGPEFLTYFQNEAQLEKSRLLSDRFSAERPKGSFSTLEIQRTEQGDSAMYLCASSRGGVTYEQYFGPGTRLTVT.

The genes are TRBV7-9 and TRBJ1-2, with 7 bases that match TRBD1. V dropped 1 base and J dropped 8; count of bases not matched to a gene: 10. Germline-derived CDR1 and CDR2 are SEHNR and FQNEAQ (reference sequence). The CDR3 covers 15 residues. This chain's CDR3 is CASSLEGAGGRGYTF. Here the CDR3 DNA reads TGTGCCAGCAGCTTAGAGGGGGCTGGTGGTCGAGGCTACACCTTC.

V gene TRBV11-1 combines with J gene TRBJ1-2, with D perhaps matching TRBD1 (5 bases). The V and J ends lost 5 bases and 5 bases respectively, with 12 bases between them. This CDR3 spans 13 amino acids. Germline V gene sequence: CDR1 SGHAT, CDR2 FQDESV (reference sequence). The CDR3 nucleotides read TGTGCCAGCAGCCGCGGGGCCAAATATGGCTACACCTTC. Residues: CASSRGAKYGYTF.

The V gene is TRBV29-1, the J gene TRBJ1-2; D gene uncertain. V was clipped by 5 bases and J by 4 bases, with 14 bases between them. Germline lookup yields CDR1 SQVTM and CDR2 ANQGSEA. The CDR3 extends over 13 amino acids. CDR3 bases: TGCAGCGTTTTCGACTCAAGAACCTATGGCTACACCTTC. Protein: CSVFDSRTYGYTF.

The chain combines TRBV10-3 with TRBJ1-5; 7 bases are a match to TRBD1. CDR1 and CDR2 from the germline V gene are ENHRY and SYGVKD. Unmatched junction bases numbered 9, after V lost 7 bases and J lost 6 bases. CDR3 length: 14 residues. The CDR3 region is CAINQDRASQPQHF. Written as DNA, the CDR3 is TGTGCCATCAATCAAGACAGGGCAAGTCAGCCCCAGCATTTT.

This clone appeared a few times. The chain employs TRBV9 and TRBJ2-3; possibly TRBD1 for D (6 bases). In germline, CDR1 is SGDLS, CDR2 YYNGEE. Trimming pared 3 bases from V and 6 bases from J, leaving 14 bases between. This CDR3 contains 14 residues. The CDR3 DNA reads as TGTGCCAGCAGCGCGACCAGGGGTTGGGATACGCAGTATTTT. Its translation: CASSATRGWDTQYF.

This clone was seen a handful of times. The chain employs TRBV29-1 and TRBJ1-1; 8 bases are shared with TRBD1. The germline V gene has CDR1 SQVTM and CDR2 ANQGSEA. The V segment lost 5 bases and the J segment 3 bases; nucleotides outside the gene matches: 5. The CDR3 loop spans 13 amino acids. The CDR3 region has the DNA TGCAGCGTTCAGGGCAGGGGGCACACTGAAGCTTTCTTT. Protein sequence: CSVQGRGHTEAFF.

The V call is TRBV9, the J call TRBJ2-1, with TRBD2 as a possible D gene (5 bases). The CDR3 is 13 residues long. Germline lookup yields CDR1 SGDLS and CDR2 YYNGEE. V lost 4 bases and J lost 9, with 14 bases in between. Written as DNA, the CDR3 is TGTGCCAGCAGCCTGGCTAGCCTCGGTGAGCAGTTCTTC. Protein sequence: CASSLASLGEQFF.

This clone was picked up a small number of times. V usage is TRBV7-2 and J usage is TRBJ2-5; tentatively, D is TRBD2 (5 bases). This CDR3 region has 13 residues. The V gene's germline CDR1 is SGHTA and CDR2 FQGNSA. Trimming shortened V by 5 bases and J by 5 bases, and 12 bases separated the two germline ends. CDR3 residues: CASSLFGKETQYF. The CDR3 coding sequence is TGTGCCAGCAGCCTTTTCGGGAAGGAGACCCAGTACTTC.

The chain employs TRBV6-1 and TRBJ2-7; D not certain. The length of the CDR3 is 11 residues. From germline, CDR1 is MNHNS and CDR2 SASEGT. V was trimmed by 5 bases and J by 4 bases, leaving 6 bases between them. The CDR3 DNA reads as TGTGCCAGCAGTTCCCAGTACGAGCAGTACTTC. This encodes CASSSQYEQYF.

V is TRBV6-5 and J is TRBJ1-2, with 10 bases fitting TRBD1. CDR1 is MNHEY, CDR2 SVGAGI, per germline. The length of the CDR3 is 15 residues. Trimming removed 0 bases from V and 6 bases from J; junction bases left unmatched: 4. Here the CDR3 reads CASSYSGQGGDGYTF. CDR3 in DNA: TGTGCCAGCAGTTACTCAGGACAGGGGGGGGATGGCTACACCTTC.

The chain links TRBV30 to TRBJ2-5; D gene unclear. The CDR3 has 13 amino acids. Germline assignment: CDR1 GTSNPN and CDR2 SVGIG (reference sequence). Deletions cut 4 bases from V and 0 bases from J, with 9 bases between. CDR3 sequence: CAWIRTNQETQYF. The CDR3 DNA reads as TGTGCCTGGATACGAACAAACCAAGAGACCCAGTACTTC.

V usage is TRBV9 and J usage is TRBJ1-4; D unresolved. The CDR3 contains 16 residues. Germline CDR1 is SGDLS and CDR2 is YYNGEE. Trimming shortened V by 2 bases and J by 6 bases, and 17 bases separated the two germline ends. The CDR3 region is CASSVAPQAGDEKLFF. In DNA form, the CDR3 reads TGTGCCAGCAGCGTTGCCCCCCAGGCCGGGGATGAAAAACTGTTTTTT.

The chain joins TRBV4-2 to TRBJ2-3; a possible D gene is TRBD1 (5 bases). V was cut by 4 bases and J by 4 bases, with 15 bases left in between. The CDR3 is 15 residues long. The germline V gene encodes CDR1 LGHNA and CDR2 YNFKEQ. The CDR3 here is CASSPQAWGADTQYF. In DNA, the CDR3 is TGTGCCAGCAGCCCGCAAGCCTGGGGCGCAGATACGCAGTATTTT.

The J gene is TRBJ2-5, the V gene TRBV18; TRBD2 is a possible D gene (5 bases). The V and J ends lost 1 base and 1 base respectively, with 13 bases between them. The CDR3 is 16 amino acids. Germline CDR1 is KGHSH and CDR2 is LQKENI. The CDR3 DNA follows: TGTGCCAGCTCACCACGAAGTCCGGGGATCCAAGAGACCCAGTACTTC. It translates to CASSPRSPGIQETQYF.

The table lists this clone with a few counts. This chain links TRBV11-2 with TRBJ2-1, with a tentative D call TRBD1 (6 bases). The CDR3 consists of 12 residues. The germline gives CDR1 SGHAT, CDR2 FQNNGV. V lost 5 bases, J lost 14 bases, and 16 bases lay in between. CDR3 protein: CASSPPDRGKFF. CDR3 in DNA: TGTGCCAGCAGCCCGCCGGACAGAGGAAAGTTCTTC.

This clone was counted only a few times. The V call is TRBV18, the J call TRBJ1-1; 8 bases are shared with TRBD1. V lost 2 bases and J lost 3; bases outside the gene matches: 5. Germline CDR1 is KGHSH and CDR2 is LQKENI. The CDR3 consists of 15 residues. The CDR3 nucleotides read TGTGCCAGCTCACCATGGACAGGGCCTGACACTGAAGCTTTCTTT. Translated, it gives CASSPWTGPDTEAFF.